One sample yielded the 8 T cell receptor beta chains listed below, sequenced in a study of shared clonotypes between healthy human individuals. Some clones are missing from TCRdb's copy, which holds only in-frame ones; the method was immunoSEQ multiplex PCR. The table shows 2 million to 3 million clones, with 80% to 95% occurring only once. Sequencing input: naive CD4+ T cells from PBMCs. Regarding subset: CD45RA+ positively selected. All receptors come from a man between 18 and 29 years old in good health. Some clones in this sample may be carry-over from other donors' samples.

This chain uses TRBV4-3 with TRBJ2-5; 7 bases line up with TRBD1. The CDR3 contains 14 residues. V lost 6 bases, J lost 5 bases, and 9 bases stayed unmatched. CDR1 and CDR2 from the germline V gene are LGHNA and YSLEER. This CDR3 is CASSPYDRAETQYF. The CDR3 nucleotides read TGCGCCAGCAGTCCTTACGACAGGGCGGAGACCCAGTACTTC.

The V and J genes are TRBV5-4 and TRBJ2-1; no firm D call. The V end lost 7 bases, the J end lost 0 bases, and 11 bases lay between the germline ends. The CDR3 is 14 amino acids. The germline CDR1 and CDR2 sequences are SGHNT and YYREEE (reference sequence). CDR3 DNA: TGTGCCAGCGGGGTCCAGAGCTCCTACAATGAGCAGTTCTTC. This translates into CASGVQSSYNEQFF. The whole variable domain, filled in from reference TRBV5-4 and TRBJ2-1, reads ETGVTQSPTHLIKTRGQQVTLRCSSQSGHNTVSWYQQALGQGPQFIFQYYREEENGRGNFPPRFSGLQFPNYSSELNVNALELDDSALYLCASGVQSSYNEQFFGPGTRLTVL.

This sequence joins TRBV7-8 and TRBJ2-7; 12 bases map to TRBD2. Germline trimming cut 1 base from V and 2 bases from J; bases unmatched to any gene: 6. The CDR3 spans 17 residues. CDR1 SGHVS and CDR2 FQNEAQ come from the germline V gene. CDR3 sequence: CASSLGGLAGGTYEQYF. CDR3 sequence (DNA): TGTGCCAGCAGCTTAGGCGGCCTAGCGGGAGGGACCTACGAGCAGTACTTC.

The chain has TRBV19 and TRBJ1-2; unclear D gene. The CDR3 has 13 residues. CDR1 and CDR2 (germline): LNHDA, SQIVND (reference sequence). V lost 8 bases, J lost 6 bases, and 16 bases lay in between. DNA of the CDR3: TGTGCCAGTGGAAATCGGGGAGGCGATGGCTACACCTTC. Its protein is CASGNRGGDGYTF.

This chain connects TRBV30 to TRBJ1-1, with D unclear. The CDR3 is made up of 11 amino acids. Trimming took off 1 base at V and 10 bases at J, with 10 bases between the two ends. Germline lookup yields CDR1 GTSNPN and CDR2 SVGIG (reference sequence). The CDR3 sequence is CAWSGSVAAFF. The CDR3 DNA sequence: TGTGCCTGGAGTGGATCTGTAGCAGCTTTCTTT. The entire variable domain, with the rest obtained from reference TRBV30 and TRBJ1-1, is as follows: SQTIHQWPATLVQPVGSPLSLECTVEGTSNPNLYWYRQAAGRGLQLLFYSVGIGQISSEVPQNLSASRPQDRQFILSSKKLLLSDSGFYLCAWSGSVAAFFGQGTRLTVV.

The J gene is TRBJ2-5, the V gene TRBV11-2; TRBD1 matches 9 bases. Per germline, CDR1 SGHAT and CDR2 FQNNGV. V dropped 2 bases and J dropped 2; count of bases not matched to a gene: 6. The CDR3 covers 16 residues. CDR3 in DNA: TGTGCCAGCAGCTTATCGGACAGGGGCCGTCAAGAGACCCAGTACTTC. Its translation: CASSLSDRGRQETQYF.

The gene calls are TRBV7-9 and TRBJ1-2, with unresolved D. The CDR3 runs 17 residues. Trimming left V 7 bases short and J 0 bases short, with 21 bases between. CDR1 and CDR2 (germline): SEHNR, FQNEAQ (reference sequence). CDR3 protein: CASNPVYGSRPNYGYTF. DNA of the CDR3: TGTGCCAGCAACCCGGTCTACGGCAGCCGTCCTAACTATGGCTACACCTTC.

This sequence joins TRBV4-2 and TRBJ2-7; TRBD1 aligns across 7 bases. Germline V lookup: CDR1 LGHNA, CDR2 YNFKEQ. Losses at the gene ends were 1 base for V and 0 bases for J; bases not matched to a gene: 12. The CDR3 loop spans 18 amino acids. CDR3 DNA sequence: TGTGCCAGCAGCCAAGGCCTACCGGGACAGCTACTCTCCTACGAGCAGTACTTC. Amino acid sequence: CASSQGLPGQLLSYEQYF.